This entry is about one T cell receptor beta chain. V was pared by 3 bases and J by 0 bases, with 9 bases between. The CDR3 has 14 residues. The germline V gene encodes CDR1 SGHAT and CDR2 FQNNGV. Assay used: immunoSEQ multiplex PCR; TCRdb lists only in-frame clones, some missing. The sample shows about 120,000 clones, approximately 92% of them seen only once. The data stem from a study of T cell responses to AZD1222 COVID-19 vaccine. Study-wide background: Researchers grouped second doses given at about 4 or about 12 weeks into one pool.

This receptor was identified in an adult in good health. The sequences come from peripheral blood, collected on day 0 of AZD1222 vaccination. The rearrangement joins TRBV11-2 to TRBJ2-7; D ambiguous. Written as DNA, the CDR3 is TGTGCCAGCAGCTTGGCCAGGAGCTCCTACGAGCAGTACTTC. Translation: CASSLARSSYEQYF.